A selection of T cell receptor beta chains follows, all from one sample in a study of CD8+ T cells in alopecia areata. Clones were sequenced by immunoSEQ multiplex PCR, and TCRdb holds only the in-frame ones, with some missing. The sample consists of roughly 200,000 clones, roughly 50% of them appearing once. Source: CD8+ T cells sorted from blood, taken at week 24, from a patient treated with tofacitinib. The receptors were gathered from a human donor with alopecia areata. CDR3s leave out the opening cysteine and the closing phenylalanine or tryptophan. Expanded clones are given a class, and other clones once, few, many or no size at all.

cdr3_aa: ASSYYGDREAF; v_call: TRBV6-5; clone_size: .
cdr3_aa: ASSYSWTGGGELF; v_call: TRBV6-5; clone_size: .
cdr3_aa: ASSQDRTNYEQY; v_call: TRBV4-3; clone_size: .
cdr3_aa: SVSTLGRESDTQY; v_call: TRBV29-1; clone_size: .
cdr3_aa: SVVGRNGYT; v_call: TRBV29-1; clone_size: few
cdr3_aa: ASSQKRGDTQY; v_call: TRBV7-7; clone_size: .
cdr3_aa: ASSLDDTAAENGYT; v_call: TRBV5-1; clone_size: once
cdr3_aa: AWAGSMNTEAF; v_call: TRBV30; clone_size: .
cdr3_aa: ASSPGHKNTGELF; v_call: TRBV9; clone_size: few
cdr3_aa: ASSLGVGEQY; v_call: TRBV7-9; clone_size: few
cdr3_aa: ASSEYRGDEQF; v_call: TRBV10-2; clone_size: .
cdr3_aa: ASSLGTEQY; v_call: TRBV11-1; clone_size: .
cdr3_aa: ASSLTSGGYNEQF; v_call: TRBV5-1; clone_size: .
cdr3_aa: ASRDGGITEAF; v_call: TRBV6-5; clone_size: .
cdr3_aa: ASSPEMGSSYEQY; v_call: TRBV7-6; clone_size: once
cdr3_aa: ASSLTSGGVDAF; v_call: TRBV27; clone_size: .
cdr3_aa: ASSPLRPDRVLSPLH; v_call: TRBV23-1; clone_size: once
cdr3_aa: ASSLVRENTGELF; v_call: TRBV5-1; clone_size: few
cdr3_aa: AWTAGVSTNEKLF; v_call: TRBV30; clone_size: once
cdr3_aa: ASSMEGGSQETQY; v_call: TRBV6-6; clone_size: .
cdr3_aa: ASSQDPAGTADTQY; v_call: TRBV4-3; clone_size: .
cdr3_aa: SVEGLAGGFPSTDTQY; v_call: TRBV29-1; clone_size: few
cdr3_aa: AWSKDSIQH; v_call: TRBV30; clone_size: few
cdr3_aa: ASSDPGQGSYEQY; v_call: TRBV28; clone_size: .
cdr3_aa: ASSQDGTGSHQETQY; v_call: TRBV4-3; clone_size: once
cdr3_aa: ASSPILGTGDEQY; v_call: TRBV7-8; clone_size: .
cdr3_aa: ASSPRRGNQPQH; v_call: TRBV27; clone_size: .
cdr3_aa: AWSSGQGVSEQF; v_call: TRBV30; clone_size: few
cdr3_aa: AWSVGDSPGVDIQY; v_call: TRBV30; clone_size: few
cdr3_aa: ASSIGERGSYNEQF; v_call: TRBV27; clone_size: few
cdr3_aa: ASRQTTSGGYNEQF; v_call: TRBV5-1; clone_size: once
cdr3_aa: ASSYERGGTGELF; v_call: TRBV7-9; clone_size: .